These T cell receptor beta chains were read from a single sample in a study of breast tumors, draining lymph nodes, adjacent tissues. Using its own MiXCR run on the multiplex PCR reads, TCRdb lists one record per CDR3 protein. The table shows approximately 300,000 distinct CDR3 sequences, with under 35% occurring only once. Sequenced input: axillary lymph node tissue. The receptor set was obtained from a female donor with breast cancer. Some clones in this sample may be carry-over from other donors' samples. Both conserved end residues are part of each CDR3. D genes are given only for firm matches. Clone size, where shown, is once, few, many, or a class for clones that have expanded.

clone_size | d_call | j_call | v_call | cdr3_aa | cdr3_nt
many | - | TRBJ2-3 | TRBV7-2 | CASSLGRADTQYF | TGTGCCAGCAGCTTAGGGAGGGCAGATACGCAGTATTTT
many | - | TRBJ1-2 | TRBV20-1 | CSARTPSGYGYTF | TGCAGTGCTAGGACCCCGTCGGGCTATGGCTACACCTTC
many | - | TRBJ1-2 | TRBV12-3/TRBV12-4 | CASSLRALSYGYTF | TGTGCCAGCAGTTTAAGGGCACTGAGCTATGGCTACACCTTC
many | TRBD2 | TRBJ2-7 | TRBV7-9 | CASSQSGRAYEQYF | TGTGCCAGCAGTCAAAGCGGGAGGGCCTACGAGCAGTACTTC
many | - | TRBJ2-3 | TRBV7-9 | CASSFDGNPDTQYF | TGTGCCAGCAGCTTCGACGGGAACCCAGATACGCAGTATTTT
many | TRBD2 | TRBJ2-5 | TRBV7-2 | CASTGGRIQETQYF | TGTGCCAGCACCGGGGGGAGGATCCAAGAGACCCAGTACTTC
few | - | TRBJ1-4 | TRBV28 | CASGGMEEKLFF | TGTGCCAGCGGGGGCATGGAGGAAAAACTGTTTTTT
many | TRBD2 | TRBJ2-2 | TRBV2 | CASRGPSGTSGELFF | TGTGCCAGCAGGGGCCCTAGCGGGACAAGCGGGGAGCTGTTTTTT
- | - | TRBJ2-2 | TRBV6-5 | CASSYSYSPGELFF | TGTGCCAGCAGTTACTCGTATAGCCCCGGGGAGCTGTTTTTT
- | - | TRBJ2-2 | TRBV19 | CASSRLGQSTGELFF | TGTGCCAGTAGCCGTCTGGGGCAGAGCACCGGGGAGCTGTTTTTT
many | - | TRBJ1-4 | TRBV5-1 | CASSLGAGPYATNEKLFF | TGCGCCAGCAGCTTGGGGGCAGGTCCGTATGCAACTAATGAAAAACTGTTTTTT
- | - | TRBJ1-5 | TRBV7-2 | CASSFYFRLAGGPQHF | TGTGCCAGCAGCTTCTATTTTCGCCTAGCGGGAGGGCCCCAGCATTTT
- | - | TRBJ2-3 | TRBV18 | CASSLTIVTGTDTQYF | TGTGCCAGCTCCCTGACTATTGTCACAGGCACAGATACGCAGTATTTT
many | - | TRBJ2-1 | TRBV9 | CASSVDAGTSATEQFF | TGTGCCAGCAGCGTAGACGCTGGCACCAGCGCCACTGAGCAGTTCTTC
many | - | TRBJ2-1 | TRBV5-1 | CASSPRVANPPYNEQFF | TGCGCCAGCAGCCCCCGGGTAGCGAATCCCCCTTACAATGAGCAGTTCTTC
many | - | TRBJ1-3 | TRBV7-9 | CAATWGGGNTIYF | TGTGCCGCGACCTGGGGGGGAGGAAACACCATATATTTT
- | TRBD2 | TRBJ2-5 | TRBV19 | CASSILTSGSVRETQSF | TGTGCCAGTAGTATCTTAACTAGCGGGAGTGTACGAGAGACCCAGTCCTTC
many | - | TRBJ1-6 | TRBV7-9 | CASSEGPYNSPLHF | TGTGCCAGCAGCGAGGGACCGTATAATTCACCCCTCCACTTT
few | - | TRBJ2-5 | TRBV7-8 | CASSSRQTQYF | TGTGCCAGCAGCAGCAGACAGACCCAGTACTTC
- | - | TRBJ2-5 | TRBV11-2 | CASSLTLAAGLTETQYF | TGTGCCAGCAGCTTAACATTAGCGGCAGGGCTGACGGAGACCCAGTACTTC
- | TRBD1 | TRBJ1-2 | TRBV7-9 | CASSSNVRGHDGYTF | TGTGCCAGCAGCTCGAACGTCAGGGGGCACGATGGCTACACCTTC
many | - | TRBJ2-7 | TRBV27 | CASSTHRESTYEQYF | TGTGCCAGCAGTACCCACAGGGAGTCTACCTACGAGCAGTACTTC
many | TRBD2 | TRBJ2-5 | TRBV7-3 | CASSPGTSVGGTQYF | TGTGCCAGCAGCCCCGGGACTAGCGTAGGGGGGACCCAGTACTTC
- | TRBD2 | TRBJ2-6 | TRBV6-2/TRBV6-3 | CASSYLPAGSSGANVLTF | TGTGCCAGCAGTTATTTACCAGCGGGGAGCTCTGGGGCCAACGTCCTGACTTTC
many | - | TRBJ2-5 | TRBV29-1 | CSDVGRTEAETQYF | TGCAGCGATGTGGGGAGGACCGAGGCGGAGACCCAGTACTTC
- | TRBD2 | TRBJ2-5 | TRBV7-9 | CASSTGLASTETQYF | TGTGCCAGCAGCACGGGACTAGCCTCCACAGAGACCCAGTACTTC
many | TRBD1 | TRBJ2-7 | TRBV11-2 | CASSPDAGTGAFYEQYF | TGTGCCAGCAGCCCCGATGCCGGGACAGGGGCGTTCTACGAGCAGTACTTC
many | - | TRBJ1-2 | TRBV20-1 | CSARDWGDYYGYTF | TGCAGTGCTAGAGACTGGGGGGATTACTATGGCTACACCTTC
- | - | TRBJ1-5 | TRBV6-2/TRBV6-3 | CASSEPYQPQHF | TGTGCCAGCAGCGAACCTTATCAGCCCCAGCATTTT
once | - | TRBJ2-4 | TRBV11-1 | CASSRGTQSGTKNIQCF | TGTGCCAGCAGCCGCGGGACACAGAGCGGGACCAAAAACATTCAGTGCTTC
many | - | TRBJ1-4 | TRBV20-1 | CSASIGKGVANEKLFF | TGCAGTGCTAGTATCGGGAAAGGGGTGGCTAATGAAAAACTGTTTTTT
few | - | TRBJ2-7 | TRBV11-3 | CASSLVGGTPSEQYF | TGTGCCAGCAGCTTAGTGGGCGGGACACCCTCCGAGCAGTACTTC
many | - | TRBJ2-3 | TRBV19 | CASTERSGDTDTQYF | TGTGCCAGTACCGAGCGGAGTGGGGACACAGATACGCAGTATTTT
many | TRBD1 | TRBJ1-3 | TRBV5-6 | CASSMIRDRVSGNTIYF | TGTGCCAGCAGCATGATTCGGGACAGGGTCTCTGGAAACACCATATATTTT
many | - | TRBJ2-7 | TRBV11-2 | CASSLAGKNYEQYF | TGTGCCAGCAGCCTAGCCGGGAAAAACTACGAGCAGTACTTC
- | TRBD1 | TRBJ2-3 | TRBV24-1 | CATSIAGTAGTDTQYF | TGTGCCACCAGTATAGCCGGGACAGCAGGCACAGATACGCAGTATTTT